These 3 T cell receptor beta chains were all obtained from the same sample, sequenced in a study of blood T cell repertoires in COVID-19. Data came from immunoSEQ multiplex PCR; TCRdb stores just in-frame clones and leaves some out. The table records fewer than 250,000 clones, about 87% of them present only once. The sequencing input was peripheral blood. The receptors originated from a man in his 60s with acute or convalescent COVID-19.

This chain uses TRBV4-2 with TRBJ2-2; D is unclear. The CDR3 is 15 amino acids. V was clipped by 0 bases and J by 7 bases, with 12 bases between them. Germline-derived CDR1 and CDR2 are LGHNA and YNFKEQ. The CDR3 loop reads CASSQDQVANGELFF. As DNA, the CDR3 is TGTGCCAGCAGCCAAGATCAGGTGGCGAACGGGGAGCTGTTTTTT.

The chain uses TRBV5-1 and TRBJ2-1; a possible D gene is TRBD1 (6 bases). The length of the CDR3 is 15 residues. Germline V gives CDR1 SGHRS, CDR2 YFSETQ. Trimming pared 6 bases from V and 4 bases from J, leaving 17 bases between. The CDR3 loop is CASNLDSPRYNEQFF. Written as DNA, the CDR3 is TGCGCCAGCAACCTGGACAGTCCTCGGTACAATGAGCAGTTCTTC. The variable domain in full, completed from reference TRBV5-1 and TRBJ2-1, reads KAGVTQTPRYLIKTRGQQVTLSCSPISGHRSVSWYQQTPGQGLQFLFEYFSETQRNKGNFPGRFSGRQFSNSRSEMNVSTLELGDSALYLCASNLDSPRYNEQFFGPGTRLTVL.

This chain joins TRBV18 and TRBJ2-3, with no clear D. V gave up 3 bases and J gave up 3 bases, with 4 bases separating them. The CDR3 contains 12 residues. Germline lookup yields CDR1 KGHSH and CDR2 LQKENI. The CDR3 coding sequence is TGTGCCAGCTCACCGGAGACAGATACGCAGTATTTT. Protein: CASSPETDTQYF.